These T cell receptor beta chains were read from a single sample in a study of blood T cells in healthy people across ages. One entry per CDR3 protein, called by TCRdb with MiXCR from the 5' RACE reads. The sample yields 790,000 or so distinct CDR3 sequences, roughly 46% seen once. Specimen: blood. The receptors here all came from a man aged 80 or over in good health. The CDR3 runs from the conserved cysteine through the conserved F or W. Fields, in order: CDR3 protein, CDR3 DNA, J gene, V gene, D gene, clone size. The D gene is left open where the match is weak. Size is stated for part of the rows, as once, few or many counts, or as a class when the clone is expanded.

cdr3_aa: CSARTGGEYEQYF; cdr3_nt: TGCAGCGCCCGGACCGGGGGAGAGTACGAGCAGTACTTC; j_call: TRBJ2-7; v_call: TRBV29-1; d_call: .; clone_size: few
cdr3_aa: CASSLLTEANYGYTF; cdr3_nt: TGTGCCAGCAGCTTACTGACGGAGGCTAACTATGGCTACACCTTC; j_call: TRBJ1-2; v_call: TRBV7-9; d_call: .; clone_size: once
cdr3_aa: CASSPEGRAGANVLTF; cdr3_nt: TGTGCCAGCAGTCCCGAGGGCAGGGCTGGGGCCAACGTCCTGACTTTC; j_call: TRBJ2-6; v_call: TRBV28; d_call: .; clone_size: .
cdr3_aa: CATSLDRSNEKLFF; cdr3_nt: TGTGCCACCAGCTTGGACAGGAGTAATGAAAAACTGTTTTTT; j_call: TRBJ1-4; v_call: TRBV15; d_call: TRBD1; clone_size: .
cdr3_aa: CASRAFRVEAFF; cdr3_nt: TGTGCCAGCAGGGCATTCAGGGTTGAAGCTTTCTTT; j_call: TRBJ1-1; v_call: TRBV6-6; d_call: .; clone_size: .
cdr3_aa: CASSPEVREETQYF; cdr3_nt: TGCGCCAGCAGCCCCGAGGTGCGGGAAGAGACCCAGTACTTC; j_call: TRBJ2-5; v_call: TRBV5-1; d_call: .; clone_size: .
cdr3_aa: CASSRDRGLYEQFF; cdr3_nt: TGTGCCAGCAGCCGGGACAGGGGGCTTTATGAGCAGTTCTTC; j_call: TRBJ2-1; v_call: TRBV6-4; d_call: TRBD1; clone_size: .
cdr3_aa: CASRAIAKNIQYF; cdr3_nt: TGTGCCAGCCGGGCGATTGCCAAAAACATTCAGTACTTC; j_call: TRBJ2-4; v_call: TRBV6-5; d_call: .; clone_size: .
cdr3_aa: CAIQTGDGEQYF; cdr3_nt: TGTGCCATCCAGACAGGGGACGGTGAGCAGTACTTC; j_call: TRBJ2-5; v_call: TRBV10-3; d_call: TRBD1; clone_size: .
cdr3_aa: CASSLRTGIFYEQYF; cdr3_nt: TGTGCCAGCAGCCTACGGACAGGGATTTTCTACGAGCAGTACTTC; j_call: TRBJ2-7; v_call: TRBV3-1; d_call: TRBD1; clone_size: .
cdr3_aa: CATSKGQGWMETQYF; cdr3_nt: TGTGCCACCAGTAAGGGCCAGGGGTGGATGGAGACCCAGTACTTC; j_call: TRBJ2-5; v_call: TRBV24-1; d_call: .; clone_size: .
cdr3_aa: CASSRSLAGGPNEQYF; cdr3_nt: TGTGCCAGCAGCCGCTCACTAGCGGGAGGGCCCAACGAGCAGTACTTC; j_call: TRBJ2-7; v_call: TRBV7-8; d_call: TRBD2; clone_size: .
cdr3_aa: CASSPRGTGGIYEQYF; cdr3_nt: TGTGCCAGCAGCCCACGGGGGACAGGGGGCATCTACGAGCAGTACTTC; j_call: TRBJ2-7; v_call: TRBV7-9; d_call: TRBD1; clone_size: .
cdr3_aa: CAISESVGTTNTGELFF; cdr3_nt: TGTGCCATCAGTGAGTCTGTGGGGACTACGAACACCGGGGAGCTGTTTTTT; j_call: TRBJ2-2; v_call: TRBV10-3; d_call: TRBD2; clone_size: once
cdr3_aa: CASSLVREQYF; cdr3_nt: TGTGCCAGCAGTTTAGTAAGGGAGCAGTACTTC; j_call: TRBJ2-5; v_call: TRBV28; d_call: .; clone_size: few
cdr3_aa: CSAVRTGSPGGEQFF; cdr3_nt: TGCAGCGCCGTTCGAACCGGGTCTCCCGGCGGTGAGCAGTTCTTC; j_call: TRBJ2-1; v_call: TRBV29-1; d_call: .; clone_size: .
cdr3_aa: CASSQQGGTEAFF; cdr3_nt: TGTGCCAGCAGTCAGCAGGGTGGAACTGAAGCTTTCTTT; j_call: TRBJ1-1; v_call: TRBV12-3/TRBV12-4; d_call: .; clone_size: .
cdr3_aa: CASRISSNQPQHF; cdr3_nt: TGCGCCAGCAGAATATCTAGCAATCAGCCCCAGCATTTT; j_call: TRBJ1-5; v_call: TRBV5-1; d_call: .; clone_size: .
cdr3_aa: CSANGLAGGNEQFF; cdr3_nt: TGCAGTGCTAACGGTCTAGCGGGAGGCAATGAGCAGTTCTTC; j_call: TRBJ2-1; v_call: TRBV20-1; d_call: TRBD2; clone_size: once
cdr3_aa: CASSQDFWQGENIQYF; cdr3_nt: TGCGCCAGCAGCCAAGATTTTTGGCAGGGGGAAAACATTCAGTACTTC; j_call: TRBJ2-4; v_call: TRBV4-1; d_call: TRBD1; clone_size: few
cdr3_aa: CASSLGLGWQFF; cdr3_nt: TGTGCCAGCAGTTTGGGCTTGGGATGGCAGTTCTTC; j_call: TRBJ2-1; v_call: TRBV27; d_call: .; clone_size: .
cdr3_aa: CASSQEQEVYGYTF; cdr3_nt: TGTGCCAGCAGCCAGGAACAGGAGGTGTATGGCTACACCTTC; j_call: TRBJ1-2; v_call: TRBV4-2; d_call: .; clone_size: few
cdr3_aa: CASSPKVIQGMRLQETQYF; cdr3_nt: TGTGCCAGCTCACCGAAAGTGATACAGGGGATGCGCTTACAAGAGACCCAGTACTTC; j_call: TRBJ2-5; v_call: TRBV18; d_call: TRBD1; clone_size: .
cdr3_aa: CAWSRRSGRDIQYF; cdr3_nt: TGTGCCTGGAGTCGTCGGTCAGGGAGGGACATTCAGTACTTC; j_call: TRBJ2-4; v_call: TRBV30; d_call: TRBD2; clone_size: .
cdr3_aa: CASSPMRGDTDTQYF; cdr3_nt: TGCGCCAGCAGCCCAATGCGGGGAGACACAGATACGCAGTATTTT; j_call: TRBJ2-3; v_call: TRBV4-3; d_call: .; clone_size: many
cdr3_aa: CATSEGREGDEQYF; cdr3_nt: TGTGCCACCAGTGAGGGAAGAGAAGGCGATGAGCAGTACTTC; j_call: TRBJ2-7; v_call: TRBV24-1; d_call: .; clone_size: .
cdr3_aa: CSAQQGPNQPQHF; cdr3_nt: TGCAGTGCTCAACAGGGGCCCAATCAGCCCCAGCATTTT; j_call: TRBJ1-5; v_call: TRBV20-1; d_call: TRBD1; clone_size: .
cdr3_aa: CASRPDRAYRYTF; cdr3_nt: TGTGCCAGCAGACCCGACAGGGCCTATCGCTACACCTTC; j_call: TRBJ1-2; v_call: TRBV6-2/TRBV6-3; d_call: TRBD1; clone_size: many
cdr3_aa: CASSFMIREDTQYF; cdr3_nt: TGTGCCAGCAGCTTCATGATCAGGGAAGATACGCAGTATTTT; j_call: TRBJ2-3; v_call: TRBV7-2; d_call: .; clone_size: many
cdr3_aa: CSAALDGRPYERYF; cdr3_nt: TGCAGTGCTGCTCTGGATGGTAGACCCTACGAGCGGTACTTC; j_call: TRBJ2-7; v_call: TRBV20-1; d_call: .; clone_size: .
cdr3_aa: CASSPGGTGGEQYF; cdr3_nt: TGTGCCAGCAGTCCAGGGGGGACAGGCGGCGAGCAGTACTTC; j_call: TRBJ2-7; v_call: TRBV12-3/TRBV12-4; d_call: TRBD1; clone_size: few
cdr3_aa: CASSLSSVQYF; cdr3_nt: TGTGCCAGCAGCTTAAGTTCTGTCCAGTACTTC; j_call: TRBJ2-5; v_call: TRBV7-8; d_call: .; clone_size: .
cdr3_aa: CASSLGSGRPYNEQFF; cdr3_nt: TGTGCCAGCAGCTTAGGGAGCGGGAGGCCCTACAATGAGCAGTTCTTC; j_call: TRBJ2-1; v_call: TRBV7-9; d_call: TRBD2; clone_size: .
cdr3_aa: CSASGTAGEQYF; cdr3_nt: TGCAGTGCTAGTGGGACAGCTGGTGAGCAGTACTTC; j_call: TRBJ2-4; v_call: TRBV20-1; d_call: TRBD1; clone_size: .